These T cell receptor beta chains were read from a single sample in a study of blood T cell repertoires in COVID-19. Generated by immunoSEQ multiplex PCR, the TCRdb table keeps only in-frame clones and is missing some. The sample lists 30,000 to 50,000 clones, around 96% occurring once. The sequencing input was peripheral blood. Receptors were obtained from a human donor with active COVID-19. The donor label of this sample is uncertain. Each CDR3 is given with its conserved first and last residue.

>TRBJ2-3|TRBV2
CASGGVFADTQYF
>TRBJ2-3|TRBV3-1/TRBV3-2
CASTDRGTDTQYF
>TRBJ2-1|TRBV11-3
CASSSSSGRAGEQFF
>TRBJ2-7|TRBV7-9
CASRTTSVSSYEQYF
>TRBJ2-5|TRBV19
CASSTPRLAEGRETQYF
>TRBJ1-1|TRBV19
CASSPPGMGTEAFF
>TRBJ2-3|TRBV5-5
CASKPYPGGPDTQYF
>TRBJ2-5|TRBV18
CASSPLGTSGLQETQYF
>TRBJ2-2|TRBV7-2
CASSLVVGQTKPNTGELFF
>TRBJ2-7|TRBV6-6
CASSYREKTYEQYF